What follows are 16 T cell receptor beta chains derived from one specimen sequenced in a study of CD8 T cells in Susac syndrome. A quantity of roughly 0.5 to 1 ug RNA underwent reverse transcription using random hexamers. TCRdb recomputed calls from the immunoSEQ multiplex PCR reads with MiXCR, one row per CDR3 protein. The table records about 100,000 distinct CDR3 sequences, roughly 96% of them present only once. The sample consisted of CD8+ T cells from PBMCs. The receptor source for this set is a human donor with Susac syndrome.

This chain connects TRBV7-9 to TRBJ2-7, with D possibly TRBD1 on 5 matching bases. The V end was cut by 3 bases, the J end by 5 bases, with 11 bases between. CDR3 size: 13 residues. Germline-derived CDR1 and CDR2 are SEHNR and FQNEAQ (reference sequence). CDR3 sequence: CASSFPQGDEQYF. Written as DNA, the CDR3 is TGTGCCAGCAGCTTTCCCCAAGGGGACGAGCAGTACTTC.

J is TRBJ2-5 and V is TRBV5-1, with 12 bases matching TRBD2. The germline gives CDR1 SGHRS, CDR2 YFSETQ. The CDR3 runs to 17 residues. J gave up 2 bases and V 4 bases, and 9 bases lay outside the gene matches. The CDR3: CASSLNPSGGVQETQYF. The DNA of the CDR3 is TGCGCCAGCAGCCTTAACCCTAGCGGGGGGGTTCAAGAGACCCAGTACTTC.

The V call is TRBV2, the J call TRBJ1-1; D perhaps matches TRBD1 (5 bases). The CDR3 runs 11 residues. Germline V gene lookup returns CDR1 SNHLY and CDR2 FYNNEI. The CDR3 region is CSLGGNTEAFF. The CDR3, as DNA: TGTTCACTTGGGGGGAACACTGAAGCTTTCTTT.

The chain carries TRBV6-2 or TRBV6-3 and TRBJ1-5; D is perhaps TRBD1 (5 bases). In germline, CDR1 is MNHEY, CDR2 SVGEGT. Deletions cut 4 bases from V and 5 bases from J, with 9 bases between. CDR3 length: 13 amino acids. The CDR3 DNA reads as TGTGCCAGCAGTTTGTTGGGGGATCAGCCCCAGCATTTT. Amino acid sequence: CASSLLGDQPQHF.

This chain uses TRBV4-1 with TRBJ1-4; TRBD1 might be the D (6 bases). The CDR3 extends over 15 amino acids. Germline CDR1 and CDR2: MGHRA and YSYEKL. Deletions cut 8 bases from V and 2 bases from J, with 15 bases between. Here the CDR3 reads CASLRTATTNEKLFF. In nucleotides, the CDR3 is TGCGCCAGCCTAAGGACAGCAACGACTAATGAAAAACTGTTTTTT.

The chain has TRBV9 and TRBJ1-4, with 7 nucleotides matching TRBD1. Germline lookup yields CDR1 SGDLS and CDR2 YYNGEE. This CDR3 is built from 16 residues. Trimming at V came to 0 bases and at J to 2 bases, leaving 4 bases not matched to a gene. The CDR3 region has the DNA TGTGCCAGCAGCGTAGGCGGCAGGGGGACTAATGAAAAACTGTTTTTT. It specifies CASSVGGRGTNEKLFF.

This clonotype was seen only once. The CDR3 DNA reads TGCGCCAGCAGCCAAGATCACAGTAACTATGGCTACACCTTC. Its translation is CASSQDHSNYGYTF. V usage is TRBV4-1 and J usage is TRBJ1-2; D call uncertain. The CDR3 contains 14 residues. The ends were cut back, 0 bases at V and 1 base at J, with 6 bases in the middle. Germline V gives CDR1 MGHRA, CDR2 YSYEKL.

This sequence joins TRBV27 and TRBJ1-5; 7 positions agree with TRBD1. V dropped 5 bases and J dropped 9; count of bases not matched to a gene: 4. CDR3 length equals 12 residues. CDR1 and CDR2 (germline): MNHEY, SMNVEV (reference sequence). CDR3 in DNA: TGTGCCAGCAGTCCAAGGGGGCGGCCCCAGCATTTT. Its protein product is CASSPRGRPQHF.

The gene calls are TRBV20-1 and TRBJ2-3, with TRBD2 identical over 9 bases. Germline V gene data show CDR1 as DFQATT and CDR2 as SNEGSKA (reference sequence). The CDR3 consists of 16 residues. Losses at the gene ends were 6 bases for V and 0 bases for J; bases not matched to a gene: 10. The DNA for the CDR3 is TGCAGTGCCCTGTGGGCGGGAGGGCGGAGCACAGATACGCAGTATTTT. Its protein product is CSALWAGGRSTDTQYF.

This chain links TRBV7-6 with TRBJ1-1, with TRBD1 matching over 8 bases. After removal of 5 bases from V and 7 bases from J, the junction contained 6 bases not matched to a gene. Germline lookup yields CDR1 SGHVS and CDR2 FNYEAQ. The CDR3 length is 13 residues. The chain's CDR3 is CASSQGAYFEAFF. CDR3 nucleotide sequence: TGTGCCAGCAGCCAGGGGGCTTATTTTGAAGCTTTCTTT.

The gene calls are TRBV6-6 and TRBJ2-3; either TRBD1 or TRBD2 may fit D (5 bases each). The CDR3 loop spans 14 amino acids. V lost 7 bases and J lost 6, with 17 bases in between. Germline V CDR1 and CDR2: MNHNY, SVGAGI (reference sequence). The CDR3 nucleotides are TGTGCCAGCATTGACCCGGGGCGGCGGGATACGCAGTATTTT. This translates into CASIDPGRRDTQYF.

The genes are TRBV29-1 and TRBJ1-2, with unresolved D. With 4 bases removed from V and 0 bases from J, the gap between germline ends came to 9 bases. CDR1 is SQVTM, CDR2 ANQGSEA, per germline. The CDR3 covers 13 residues. The DNA for the CDR3 is TGCAGCGTTGGATCAGTGGCTAACTATGGCTACACCTTC. Translated: CSVGSVANYGYTF.

V gene TRBV29-1 combines with J gene TRBJ2-5; possibly TRBD1 for D (5 bases). The germline gives CDR1 SQVTM, CDR2 ANQGSEA. The V end lost 1 base, the J end lost 9 bases, and 24 bases lay between the germline ends. The CDR3 totals 16 residues. The CDR3 region has the DNA TGCAGCGTTGAAGTATTCGGCAGGGCCACCCCTGGGGCCCAGTACTTC. Its translation: CSVEVFGRATPGAQYF.

This chain joins TRBV20-1 and TRBJ1-1, with no clear D. V lost 3 bases and J 3 bases, leaving 8 bases between the germline ends. The CDR3 is 12 residues long. In germline, CDR1 is DFQATT, CDR2 SNEGSKA (reference sequence). The CDR3 sequence: CSARGGDTEAFF. The DNA of the CDR3 is TGCAGTGCTAGGGGCGGGGACACTGAAGCTTTCTTT.

V usage is TRBV20-1 and J usage is TRBJ1-2; D not certain. V gave up 0 bases and J gave up 4 bases, with 9 bases separating them. There are 13 residues in the CDR3. Germline CDR1 is DFQATT and CDR2 is SNEGSKA (reference sequence). The CDR3, as DNA: TGCAGTGCTAGAGATCTACGGGGCTATGGCTACACCTTC. This codes for CSARDLRGYGYTF.

This chain uses TRBV7-6 with TRBJ2-1, with D perhaps TRBD1 (5 bases). The V and J ends lost 4 bases and 11 bases respectively, with 15 bases between them. The germline V gene encodes CDR1 SGHVS and CDR2 FNYEAQ. This CDR3 has 13 amino acids. The CDR3 sequence is CASSSALGRQQFF. For the CDR3, the DNA is TGTGCCAGCAGCTCTGCGCTGGGGCGGCAGCAGTTCTTC.